The clone carrying this TCR beta chain was seen at least ten times. The data originate from a study of T-cell reconstitution after alpha-beta-depleted transplantation in children. Using unique molecular identifiers, the investigators prepared the TCRbeta library. TCRdb itself ran the PCR reads through MiXCR, one entry per CDR3 protein. This sample has hundreds of thousands of distinct CDR3 sequences, with about 10% found just once. The CDR3 runs 16 residues. Germline lookup yields CDR1 MGHRA and CDR2 YSYEKL. V gave up 1 base and J gave up 2 bases, with 14 bases separating them. This TCR was recovered from a child between 2 and 9 years old with inherited bone marrow failure, due to receive a stem cell transplant. The material was PBMCs, obtained before TCRalphabeta/CD19-depleted stem cell transplant. The chain carries TRBV4-1 and TRBJ2-5; TRBD2 might be the D (6 bases). The CDR3 DNA reads as TGCGCCAGCAGCCAAGGGGCGGGACTGCTGCAAGAGACCCAGTACTTC. This encodes CASSQGAGLLQETQYF.